The clone carrying this T cell receptor beta chain was detected a few times. Antigen unknown. Those who donated were healthy HIV-negative adults, with no recent acute infections or vaccinations reported. For each subset, genomic DNA was distributed in equal portions over several immunoSEQ plates. In the original workflow: ImmunoSEQ only sent back junction sequences with no quality scores, so filtering was done differently. Profiling relied on immunoSEQ multiplex PCR, and the TCRdb table lists in-frame clones only, not all of them. V, J and clone size reflect that table, while D and trimming were determined from the DNA. This sample has 450,000 to 650,000 clones, with roughly 79% found just once. The sample originates from a study of shared clonotypes between healthy human individuals. The CDR3 consists of 15 residues. CDR1 is LNHDA, CDR2 SQIVND, per germline (reference sequence). The V end lost 6 bases, the J end lost 4 bases, and 13 bases lay between the germline ends.

General study findings and limits: Clonotype sharing among the donors was expected to vary with sequencing depth.

The V call is TRBV19, the J call TRBJ2-6; D unclear. Sequenced sample: PBMCs. This sequence was found in a woman aged 40 to 50 in good health. Some clones in this sample may be carry-over from other donors' samples. The CDR3 DNA reads as TGTGCCAGTAGCCGCCAATCGACAGGGGCCAACGTCCTGACTTTC. It is translated as CASSRQSTGANVLTF.